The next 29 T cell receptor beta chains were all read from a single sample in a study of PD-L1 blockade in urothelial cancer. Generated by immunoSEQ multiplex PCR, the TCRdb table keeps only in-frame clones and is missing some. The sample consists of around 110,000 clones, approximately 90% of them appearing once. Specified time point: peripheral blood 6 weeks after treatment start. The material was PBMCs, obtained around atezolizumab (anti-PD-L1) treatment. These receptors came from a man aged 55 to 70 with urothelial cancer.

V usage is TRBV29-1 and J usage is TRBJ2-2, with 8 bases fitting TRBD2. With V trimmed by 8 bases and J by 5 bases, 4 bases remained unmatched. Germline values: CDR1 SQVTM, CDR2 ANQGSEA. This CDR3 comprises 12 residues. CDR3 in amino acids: CSTGRATGELFF. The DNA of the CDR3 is TGCAGCACCGGGAGGGCTACCGGGGAGCTGTTTTTT.

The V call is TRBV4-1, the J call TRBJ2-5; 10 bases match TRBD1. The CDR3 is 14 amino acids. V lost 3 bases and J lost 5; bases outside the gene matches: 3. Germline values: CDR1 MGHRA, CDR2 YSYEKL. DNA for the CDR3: TGCGCCAGCAGCCAGACAGGGGGCTCGGAGACCCAGTACTTC. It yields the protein CASSQTGGSETQYF.

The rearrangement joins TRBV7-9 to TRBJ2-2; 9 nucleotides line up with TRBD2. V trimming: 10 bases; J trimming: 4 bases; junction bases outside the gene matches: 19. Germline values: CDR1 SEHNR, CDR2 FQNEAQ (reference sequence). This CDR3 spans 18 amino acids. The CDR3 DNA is TGTGCCATCCCACCCCCAGGGGGGGGTAGCGGGGGCACCGGGGAGCTGTTTTTT. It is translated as CAIPPPGGGSGGTGELFF. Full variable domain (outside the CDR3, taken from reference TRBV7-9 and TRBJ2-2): DTGVSQNPRHKITKRGQNVTFRCDPISEHNRLYWYRQTLGQGPEFLTYFQNEAQLEKSRLLSDRFSAERPKGSFSTLEIQRTEQGDSAMYLCAIPPPGGGSGGTGELFFGEGSRLTVL.

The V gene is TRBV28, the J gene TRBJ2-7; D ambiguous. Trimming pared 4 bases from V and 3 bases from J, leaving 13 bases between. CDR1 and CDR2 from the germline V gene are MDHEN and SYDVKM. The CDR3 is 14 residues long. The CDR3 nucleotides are TGTGCCAGCAGTTCCCCCTTAAGTAGCTACGAGCAGTACTTC. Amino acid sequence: CASSSPLSSYEQYF.

The CDR3 region is CASSAHQGQGEGQPQHF. For the CDR3, the DNA is TGTGCCAGCAGTGCCCACCAGGGACAGGGAGAAGGGCAGCCCCAGCATTTT. The chain is built from TRBV28 and TRBJ1-5; 9 nucleotides align to TRBD1. Germline CDR1 reads MDHEN; CDR2 reads SYDVKM. J lost 7 bases, V lost 5 bases, and 15 bases had no gene match. This CDR3 contains 17 residues.

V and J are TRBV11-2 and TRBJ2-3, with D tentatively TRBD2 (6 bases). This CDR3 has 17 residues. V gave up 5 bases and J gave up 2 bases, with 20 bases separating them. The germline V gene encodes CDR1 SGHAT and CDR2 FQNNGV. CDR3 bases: TGTGCCAGCAGCCTAACTCCCCTAGCGCGGATCACAGATACGCAGTATTTT. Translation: CASSLTPLARITDTQYF.

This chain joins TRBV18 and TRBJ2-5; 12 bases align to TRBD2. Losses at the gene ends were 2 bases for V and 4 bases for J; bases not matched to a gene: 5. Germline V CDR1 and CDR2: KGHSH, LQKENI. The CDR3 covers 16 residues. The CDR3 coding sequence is TGTGCCAGCTCACCAAGACTAGCGGGAGATGGAGAGACCCAGTACTTC. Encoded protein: CASSPRLAGDGETQYF.

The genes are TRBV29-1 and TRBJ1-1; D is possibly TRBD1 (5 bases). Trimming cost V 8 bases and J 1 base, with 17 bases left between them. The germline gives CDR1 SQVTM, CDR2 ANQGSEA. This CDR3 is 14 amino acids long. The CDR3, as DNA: TGCAGCTCGCAGTCAGGGCAGGGGAACACTGAAGCTTTCTTT. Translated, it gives CSSQSGQGNTEAFF.

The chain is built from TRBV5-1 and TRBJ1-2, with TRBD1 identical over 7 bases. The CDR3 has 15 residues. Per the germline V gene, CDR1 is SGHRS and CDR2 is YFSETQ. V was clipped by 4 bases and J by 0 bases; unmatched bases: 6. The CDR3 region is CASSVQGTANYGYTF. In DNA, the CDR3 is TGCGCCAGCAGCGTGCAAGGGACAGCTAACTATGGCTACACCTTC.

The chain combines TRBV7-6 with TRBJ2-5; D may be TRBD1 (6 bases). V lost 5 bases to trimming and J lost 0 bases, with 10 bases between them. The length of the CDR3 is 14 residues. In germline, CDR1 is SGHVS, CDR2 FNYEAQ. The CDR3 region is CASSTGQYQETQYF. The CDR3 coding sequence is TGTGCCAGCAGCACTGGACAGTACCAAGAGACCCAGTACTTC.

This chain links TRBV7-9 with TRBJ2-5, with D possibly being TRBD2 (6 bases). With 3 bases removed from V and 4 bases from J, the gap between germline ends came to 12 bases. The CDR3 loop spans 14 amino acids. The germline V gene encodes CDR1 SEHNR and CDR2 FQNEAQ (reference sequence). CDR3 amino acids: CASSFTSGRETQYF. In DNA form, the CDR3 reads TGTGCCAGCAGCTTTACGTCCGGGAGAGAGACCCAGTACTTC. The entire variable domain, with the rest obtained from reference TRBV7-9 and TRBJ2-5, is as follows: DTGVSQNPRHKITKRGQNVTFRCDPISEHNRLYWYRQTLGQGPEFLTYFQNEAQLEKSRLLSDRFSAERPKGSFSTLEIQRTEQGDSAMYLCASSFTSGRETQYFGPGTRLLVL.

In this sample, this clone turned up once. The CDR3 here is CASSLTLDRGHEQYF. CDR3 DNA sequence: TGTGCCAGCAGCTTAACGCTGGACAGGGGGCACGAGCAGTACTTC. The chain couples TRBV7-3 to TRBJ2-7; TRBD1 matches 11 bases. V lost 0 bases to trimming and J lost 5 bases; unmatched junction nucleotides: 3. There are 15 residues in the CDR3. Germline CDR1 is SGHTA and CDR2 is FQGTGA.

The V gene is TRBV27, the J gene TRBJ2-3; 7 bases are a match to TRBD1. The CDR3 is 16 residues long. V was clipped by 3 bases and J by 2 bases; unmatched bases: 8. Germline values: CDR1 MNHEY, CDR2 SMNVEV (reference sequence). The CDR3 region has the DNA TGTGCCAGCAGTTTTTCAGGGGGATATAACACAGATACGCAGTATTTT. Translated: CASSFSGGYNTDTQYF.

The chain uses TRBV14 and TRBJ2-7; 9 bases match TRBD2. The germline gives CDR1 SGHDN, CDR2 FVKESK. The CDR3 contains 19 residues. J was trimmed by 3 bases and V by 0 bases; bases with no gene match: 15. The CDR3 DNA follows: TGTGCCAGCAGCCAAGACCCGGTAGCGGGGGCCCATTCCTTCTACGAGCAGTACTTC. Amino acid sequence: CASSQDPVAGAHSFYEQYF.

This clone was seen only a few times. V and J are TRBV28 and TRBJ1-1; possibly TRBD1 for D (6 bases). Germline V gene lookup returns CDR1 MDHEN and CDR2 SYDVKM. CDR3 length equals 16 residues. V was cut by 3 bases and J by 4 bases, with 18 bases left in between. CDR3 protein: CASSFPGGRLSTEAFF. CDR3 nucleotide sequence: TGTGCCAGCAGTTTCCCGGGGGGCCGGCTTTCCACTGAAGCTTTCTTT.

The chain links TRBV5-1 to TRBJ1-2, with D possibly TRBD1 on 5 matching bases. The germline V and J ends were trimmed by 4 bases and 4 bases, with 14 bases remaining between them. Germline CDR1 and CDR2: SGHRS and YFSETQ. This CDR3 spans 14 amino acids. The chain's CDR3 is CASSPPGQSYGYTF. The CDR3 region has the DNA TGCGCCAGCAGCCCACCAGGACAATCCTATGGCTACACCTTC.

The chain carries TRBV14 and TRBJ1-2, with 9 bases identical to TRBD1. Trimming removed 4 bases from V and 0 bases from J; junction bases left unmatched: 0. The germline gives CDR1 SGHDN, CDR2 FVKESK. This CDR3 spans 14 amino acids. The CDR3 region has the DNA TGTGCCAGCAGCCGGACAGGGGCTAACTATGGCTACACCTTC. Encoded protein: CASSRTGANYGYTF.

CDR3 nucleotide sequence: TGTGCCAGCAGCCCGGGACTGCCGTCGGCTGGAAACACCATATATTTT. This sequence encodes CASSPGLPSAGNTIYF. The J gene is TRBJ1-3, the V gene TRBV7-2; tentatively, D is TRBD1 (5 bases). Trimming took off 5 bases at V and 2 bases at J, with 16 bases between the two ends. The CDR3 has 16 amino acids. CDR1 is SGHTA, CDR2 FQGNSA, per germline. The full variable domain, with the rest looked up from reference TRBV7-2 and TRBJ1-3, is GAGVSQSPSNKVTEKGKDVELRCDPISGHTALYWYRQSLGQGLEFLIYFQGNSAPDKSGLPSDRFSAERTGGSVSTLTIQRTQQEDSAVYLCASSPGLPSAGNTIYFGEGSWLTVV.

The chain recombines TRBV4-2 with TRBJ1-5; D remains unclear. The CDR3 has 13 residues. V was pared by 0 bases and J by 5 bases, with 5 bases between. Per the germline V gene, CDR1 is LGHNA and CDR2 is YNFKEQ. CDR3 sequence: CASSQDRDQPQHF. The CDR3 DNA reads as TGTGCCAGCAGCCAAGATCGAGATCAGCCCCAGCATTTT.

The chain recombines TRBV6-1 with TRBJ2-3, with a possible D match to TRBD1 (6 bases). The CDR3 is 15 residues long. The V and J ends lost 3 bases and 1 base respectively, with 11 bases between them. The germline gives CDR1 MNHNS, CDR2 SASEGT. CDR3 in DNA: TGTGCCAGCAGTGAGGGGGCTGGGGGCACAGATACGCAGTATTTT. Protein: CASSEGAGGTDTQYF.

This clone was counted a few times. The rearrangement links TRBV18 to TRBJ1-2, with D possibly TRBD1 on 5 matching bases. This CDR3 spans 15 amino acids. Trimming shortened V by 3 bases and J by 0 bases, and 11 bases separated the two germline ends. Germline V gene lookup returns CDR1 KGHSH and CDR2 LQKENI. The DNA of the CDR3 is TGTGCCAGCTCACCTCAGGGAAGGGCTAACTATGGCTACACCTTC. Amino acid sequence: CASSPQGRANYGYTF.

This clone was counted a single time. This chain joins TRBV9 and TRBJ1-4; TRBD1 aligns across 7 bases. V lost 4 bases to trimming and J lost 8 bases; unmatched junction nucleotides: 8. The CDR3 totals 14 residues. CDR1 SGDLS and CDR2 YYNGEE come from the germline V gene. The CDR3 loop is CASSLTGQFEKLFF. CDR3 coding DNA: TGTGCCAGCAGCCTCACGGGACAGTTCGAAAAACTGTTTTTT.

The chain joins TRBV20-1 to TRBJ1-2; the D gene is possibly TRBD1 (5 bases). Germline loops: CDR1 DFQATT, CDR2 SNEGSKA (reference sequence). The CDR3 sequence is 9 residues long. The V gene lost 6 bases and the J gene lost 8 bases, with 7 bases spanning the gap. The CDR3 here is CSAQGGYTF. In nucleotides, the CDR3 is TGCAGTGCCCAGGGAGGCTACACCTTC.

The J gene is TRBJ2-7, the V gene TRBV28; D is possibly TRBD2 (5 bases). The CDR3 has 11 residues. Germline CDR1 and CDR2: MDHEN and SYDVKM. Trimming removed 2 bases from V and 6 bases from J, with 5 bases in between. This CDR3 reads CASSLEGEQYF. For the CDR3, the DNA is TGTGCCAGCAGTTTAGAGGGCGAGCAGTACTTC.

CDR3 in DNA: TGTGCCAGCAGCATAGGATTCGCGGGGGCCAAAAACATTCAGTACTTC. This encodes CASSIGFAGAKNIQYF. The rearrangement uses TRBV7-2 and TRBJ2-4; a weak D match, TRBD2 (6 bases). Germline V lookup: CDR1 SGHTA, CDR2 FQGNSA. The CDR3 has 16 residues. Trimming stripped 5 bases from V and 1 base from J, with 15 bases between. The full variable domain, completed using reference TRBV7-2 and TRBJ2-4, is GAGVSQSPSNKVTEKGKDVELRCDPISGHTALYWYRQSLGQGLEFLIYFQGNSAPDKSGLPSDRFSAERTGGSVSTLTIQRTQQEDSAVYLCASSIGFAGAKNIQYFGAGTRLSVL.

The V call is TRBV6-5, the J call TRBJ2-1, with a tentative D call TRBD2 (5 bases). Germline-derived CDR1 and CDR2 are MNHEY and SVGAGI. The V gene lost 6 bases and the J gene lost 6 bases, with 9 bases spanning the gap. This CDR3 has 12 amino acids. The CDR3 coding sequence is TGTGCCAGCAGGGACTGGAGCAATGAGCAGTTCTTC. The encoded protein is CASRDWSNEQFF.

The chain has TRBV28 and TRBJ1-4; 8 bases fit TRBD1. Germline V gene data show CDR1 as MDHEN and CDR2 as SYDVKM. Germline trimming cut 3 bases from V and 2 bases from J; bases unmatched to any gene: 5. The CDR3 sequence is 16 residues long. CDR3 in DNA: TGTGCCAGCAGTTTGCCGGACAGGGAGACTAATGAAAAACTGTTTTTT. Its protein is CASSLPDRETNEKLFF.

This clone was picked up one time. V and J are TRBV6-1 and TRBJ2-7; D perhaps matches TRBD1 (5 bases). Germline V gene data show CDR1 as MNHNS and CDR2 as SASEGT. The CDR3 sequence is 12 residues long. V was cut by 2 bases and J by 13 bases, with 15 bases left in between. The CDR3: CASSEHHRQTYF. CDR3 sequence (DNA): TGTGCCAGCAGTGAACACCATCGACAGACATACTTC.

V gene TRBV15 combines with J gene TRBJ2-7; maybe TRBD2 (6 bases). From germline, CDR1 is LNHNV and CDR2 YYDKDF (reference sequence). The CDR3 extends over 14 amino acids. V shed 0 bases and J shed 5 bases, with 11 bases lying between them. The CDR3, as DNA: TGTGCCACCAGCAGAGATCGCGGGGCTGACGAGCAGTACTTC. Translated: CATSRDRGADEQYF.